This T cell receptor (beta chain) was profiled in a study of identical twins. Study-level results: In drawing conclusions, the study used cross-sectional statistical analysis and did not follow the same donors. Abundant cord blood beta clonotypes carried fewer insertions; memory repertoires showed none.

Germline V gene lookup returns CDR1 DFQATT and CDR2 SNEGSKA (reference sequence). CDR3 size: 12 residues. The V gene lost 5 bases and the J gene lost 7 bases, with 12 bases spanning the gap. This clonotype turned up a few times. What it binds is not known. Addition of a universal primer site occurred through template switching, and cDNA carried unique molecular identifiers. TCRdb called the 5' RACE reads again in MiXCR, with one record for every CDR3 protein. The sample includes approximately 890,000 distinct CDR3 sequences, 9% to 15% of them seen just once. Healthy Caucasians, and only they, were the donors. This sample was also put to use in a study of yellow fever vaccine responses in identical twins.

This chain connects TRBV20-1 to TRBJ2-1, with a weak D call TRBD2 (5 bases). This receptor was identified in a woman under 30 in good health. Sample: PBMCs. CDR3 in amino acids: CSASVSENEQFF. The CDR3 DNA sequence: TGCAGTGCTTCGGTTAGCGAGAATGAGCAGTTCTTC.